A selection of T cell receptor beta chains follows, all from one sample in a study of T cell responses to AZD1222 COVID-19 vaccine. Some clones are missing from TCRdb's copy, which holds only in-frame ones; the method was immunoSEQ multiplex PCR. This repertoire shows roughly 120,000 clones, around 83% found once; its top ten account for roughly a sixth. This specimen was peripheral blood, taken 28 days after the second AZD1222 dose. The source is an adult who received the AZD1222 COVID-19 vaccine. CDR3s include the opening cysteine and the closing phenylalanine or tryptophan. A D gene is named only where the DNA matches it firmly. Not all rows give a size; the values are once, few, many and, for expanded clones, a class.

CDR3 DNA: TGTGCCAGCAGCCAGTCCGCCCCGAGGGTTTGGACTAGCGGGAGCAATGAGCAGTTCTTC; CDR3 protein: CASSQSAPRVWTSGSNEQFF; D gene: TRBD2; V gene: TRBV3-1/TRBV3-2; clone size: NA; J gene: TRBJ2-1
CDR3 DNA: TGTGCCAGCAGCGTTTTCGCTAGCGTGAACAATGAGCAGTTCTTC; CDR3 protein: CASSVFASVNNEQFF; D gene: NA; V gene: TRBV9; clone size: NA; J gene: TRBJ2-1
CDR3 DNA: TGTGCCAGCAGCCCACCGGGCCTCTACGAGCAGTACTTC; CDR3 protein: CASSPPGLYEQYF; D gene: NA; V gene: TRBV12-3/TRBV12-4; clone size: NA; J gene: TRBJ2-7
CDR3 DNA: TGTGCCAGCAGGACTAGGGCGGACGGGGGGGCAAACGGGGAGCTGTTTTTT; CDR3 protein: CASRTRADGGANGELFF; D gene: TRBD2; V gene: TRBV7-8; clone size: NA; J gene: TRBJ2-2
CDR3 DNA: TGTGCCAGCAGCTCCCACCCAGGGGATCCCGGCTACACCTTC; CDR3 protein: CASSSHPGDPGYTF; D gene: NA; V gene: TRBV5-4; clone size: NA; J gene: TRBJ1-2
CDR3 DNA: TGTGCCTGGAGTATCCAGGACAATGAGCAGTTCTTC; CDR3 protein: CAWSIQDNEQFF; D gene: NA; V gene: TRBV30; clone size: NA; J gene: TRBJ2-1
CDR3 DNA: TGTGCCAGCAGCTTAGATTGGAACACTGAAGCTTTCTTT; CDR3 protein: CASSLDWNTEAFF; D gene: NA; V gene: TRBV5-5; clone size: NA; J gene: TRBJ1-1
CDR3 DNA: TGTGCCACCAGTGATCGAAACCAAAACACCGGGGAGCTGTTTTTT; CDR3 protein: CATSDRNQNTGELFF; D gene: NA; V gene: TRBV24-1; clone size: NA; J gene: TRBJ2-2
CDR3 DNA: TGTGCCAGCAGCAATTCAGGGTCTCGGGGCTACACCTTC; CDR3 protein: CASSNSGSRGYTF; D gene: NA; V gene: TRBV12-3/TRBV12-4; clone size: NA; J gene: TRBJ1-2
CDR3 DNA: TGTGCCAGCAGCCCCCGGCCCGATAATGAAAAACTGTTTTTT; CDR3 protein: CASSPRPDNEKLFF; D gene: NA; V gene: TRBV9; clone size: NA; J gene: TRBJ1-4
CDR3 DNA: TGTGCCAGCAGATATAGCGGGGGCTCGCAGTATTTT; CDR3 protein: CASRYSGGSQYF; D gene: TRBD2; V gene: TRBV6-5; clone size: NA; J gene: TRBJ2-3
CDR3 DNA: TGTGCCAGCAGGGGAGAGGGCAATCAGCCCCAGCATTTT; CDR3 protein: CASRGEGNQPQHF; D gene: NA; V gene: TRBV27; clone size: NA; J gene: TRBJ1-5
CDR3 DNA: TGTGCCAGCAGCTTAGAAGAGGCGGTGGGTGAGCAGTTCTTC; CDR3 protein: CASSLEEAVGEQFF; D gene: NA; V gene: TRBV7-9; clone size: NA; J gene: TRBJ2-1
CDR3 DNA: TGTGCCAGCAGGGGAACAGAAGCTTCTGCCACAGATACGCAGTATTTT; CDR3 protein: CASRGTEASATDTQYF; D gene: NA; V gene: TRBV27; clone size: NA; J gene: TRBJ2-3
CDR3 DNA: TGTGCCAGCAGCCTTGAGGGGGCAGGGGAAGCTTTCTTT; CDR3 protein: CASSLEGAGEAFF; D gene: TRBD1; V gene: TRBV7-2; clone size: NA; J gene: TRBJ1-1
CDR3 DNA: TGCGCCAGCAGTCAATCCCCAGGGAATTCACCCCTCCACTTT; CDR3 protein: CASSQSPGNSPLHF; D gene: NA; V gene: TRBV23-1; clone size: NA; J gene: TRBJ1-6
CDR3 DNA: TGCGCCAGCAGCCAAGAGACACGATCCACTGAAGCTTTCTTT; CDR3 protein: CASSQETRSTEAFF; D gene: NA; V gene: TRBV4-3; clone size: NA; J gene: TRBJ1-1
CDR3 DNA: TGTGCCAGCAGTTTCCAGGGGGTGGTTGGCTACACCTTC; CDR3 protein: CASSFQGVVGYTF; D gene: TRBD1; V gene: TRBV12-3/TRBV12-4; clone size: once; J gene: TRBJ1-2
CDR3 DNA: TGTGCCAGCAGTTATTCTACAGGGAACAGCAATCAGCCCCAGCATTTT; CDR3 protein: CASSYSTGNSNQPQHF; D gene: NA; V gene: TRBV6-5; clone size: once; J gene: TRBJ1-5
CDR3 DNA: TGTGCCAGCAGCGCTCAGGGCGGGGGGGCAGCCAAAAACATTCAGTACTTC; CDR3 protein: CASSAQGGGAAKNIQYF; D gene: TRBD2; V gene: TRBV7-2; clone size: NA; J gene: TRBJ2-4
CDR3 DNA: TGTGCCAGCAGTGAAGGGGGGGGGATGAACACTGAAGCTTTCTTT; CDR3 protein: CASSEGGGMNTEAFF; D gene: NA; V gene: TRBV2; clone size: NA; J gene: TRBJ1-1
CDR3 DNA: TGTGCCAGCAGCGCCCTAGCGGGGGTAGCAGATACGCAGTATTTT; CDR3 protein: CASSALAGVADTQYF; D gene: TRBD2; V gene: TRBV9; clone size: few; J gene: TRBJ2-3